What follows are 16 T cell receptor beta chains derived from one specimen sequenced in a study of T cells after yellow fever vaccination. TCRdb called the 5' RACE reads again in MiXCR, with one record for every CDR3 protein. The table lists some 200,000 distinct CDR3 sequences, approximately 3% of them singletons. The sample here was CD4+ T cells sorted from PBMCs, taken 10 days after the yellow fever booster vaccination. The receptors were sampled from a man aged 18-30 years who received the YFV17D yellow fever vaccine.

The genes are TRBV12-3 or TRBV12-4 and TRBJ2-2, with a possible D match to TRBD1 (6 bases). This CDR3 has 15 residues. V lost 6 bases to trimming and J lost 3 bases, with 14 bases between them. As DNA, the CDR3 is TGTGCCAGCAGCCCTTCCTACAGGGACACCGGGGAGCTGTTTTTT. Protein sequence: CASSPSYRDTGELFF.

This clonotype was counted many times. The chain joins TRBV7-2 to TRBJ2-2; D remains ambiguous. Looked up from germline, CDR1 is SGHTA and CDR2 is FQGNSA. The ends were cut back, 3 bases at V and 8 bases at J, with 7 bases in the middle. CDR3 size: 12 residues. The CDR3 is CASSFRWGELFF. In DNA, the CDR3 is TGTGCCAGCAGCTTCCGGTGGGGGGAGCTGTTTTTT.

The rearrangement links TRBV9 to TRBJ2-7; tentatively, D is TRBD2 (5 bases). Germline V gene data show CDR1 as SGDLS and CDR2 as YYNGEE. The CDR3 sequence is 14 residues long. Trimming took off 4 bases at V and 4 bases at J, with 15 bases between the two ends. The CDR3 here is CASSPKGVWYEQYF. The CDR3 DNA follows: TGTGCCAGCAGCCCTAAGGGAGTATGGTACGAGCAGTACTTC.

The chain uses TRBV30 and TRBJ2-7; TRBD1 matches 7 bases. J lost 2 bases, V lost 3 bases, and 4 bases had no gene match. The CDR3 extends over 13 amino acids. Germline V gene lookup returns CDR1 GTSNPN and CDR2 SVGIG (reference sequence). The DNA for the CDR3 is TGTGCCTGGAGGCCCGGGACAGCCTACGAGCAGTACTTC. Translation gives CAWRPGTAYEQYF.

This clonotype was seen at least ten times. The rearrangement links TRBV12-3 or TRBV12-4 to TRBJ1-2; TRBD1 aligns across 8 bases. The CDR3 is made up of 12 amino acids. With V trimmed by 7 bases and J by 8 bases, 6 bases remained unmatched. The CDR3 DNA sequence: TGTGCCAGCACGCCAGGGGGCCTAGGCTACACCTTC. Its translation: CASTPGGLGYTF.

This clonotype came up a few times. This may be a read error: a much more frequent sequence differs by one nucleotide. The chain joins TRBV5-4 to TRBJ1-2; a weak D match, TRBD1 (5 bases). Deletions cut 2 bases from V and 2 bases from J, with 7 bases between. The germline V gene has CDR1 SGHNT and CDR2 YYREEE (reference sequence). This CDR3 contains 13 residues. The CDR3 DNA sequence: TGTGCCAGCAGCTTCGAGGGGAACTATGGCTACACCTTC. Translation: CASSFEGNYGYTF.

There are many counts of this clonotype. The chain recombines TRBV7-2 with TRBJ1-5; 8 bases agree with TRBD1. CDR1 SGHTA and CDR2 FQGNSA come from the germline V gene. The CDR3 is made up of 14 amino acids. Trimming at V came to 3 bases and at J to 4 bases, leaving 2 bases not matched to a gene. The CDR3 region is CASSLGQVNQPQHF. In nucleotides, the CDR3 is TGTGCCAGCAGCTTGGGACAGGTGAATCAGCCCCAGCATTTT.

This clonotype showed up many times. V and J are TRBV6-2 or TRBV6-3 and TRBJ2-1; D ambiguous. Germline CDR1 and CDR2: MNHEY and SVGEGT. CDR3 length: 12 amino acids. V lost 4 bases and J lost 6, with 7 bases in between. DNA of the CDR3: TGTGCCAGCAGTTTTTTCTTCAATGAGCAGTTCTTC. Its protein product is CASSFFFNEQFF.

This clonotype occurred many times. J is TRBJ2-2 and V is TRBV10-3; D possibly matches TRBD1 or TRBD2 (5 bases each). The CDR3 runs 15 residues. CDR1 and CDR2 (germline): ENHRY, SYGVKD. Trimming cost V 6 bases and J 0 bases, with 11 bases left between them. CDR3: CAISSGPTNTGELFF. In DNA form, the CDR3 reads TGTGCCATCAGCTCGGGACCCACGAACACCGGGGAGCTGTTTTTT.

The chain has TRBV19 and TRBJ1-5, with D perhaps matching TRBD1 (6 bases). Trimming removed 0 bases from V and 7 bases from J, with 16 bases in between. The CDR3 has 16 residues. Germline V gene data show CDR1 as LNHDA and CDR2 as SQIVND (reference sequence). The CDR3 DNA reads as TGTGCCAGTAGTATAGACACACAGGGACATAACCAGCCCCAGCATTTT. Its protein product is CASSIDTQGHNQPQHF.

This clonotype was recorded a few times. The CDR3: CASSYWTGGGDEKLFF. In DNA form, the CDR3 reads TGTGCCAGCAGTTACTGGACAGGGGGCGGAGATGAAAAACTGTTTTTT. The rearrangement links TRBV6-5 to TRBJ1-4; 11 bases fit TRBD1. The ends lost 1 base at V and 6 bases at J; junction bases unmatched: 4. CDR1 is MNHEY, CDR2 SVGAGI, per germline. The CDR3 is 16 amino acids.

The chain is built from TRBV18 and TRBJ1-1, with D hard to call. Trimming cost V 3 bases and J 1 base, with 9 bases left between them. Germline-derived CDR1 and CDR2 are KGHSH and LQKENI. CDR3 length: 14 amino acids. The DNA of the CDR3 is TGTGCCAGCTCACCGGTTTCGGCGAACACTGAAGCTTTCTTT. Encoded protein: CASSPVSANTEAFF.

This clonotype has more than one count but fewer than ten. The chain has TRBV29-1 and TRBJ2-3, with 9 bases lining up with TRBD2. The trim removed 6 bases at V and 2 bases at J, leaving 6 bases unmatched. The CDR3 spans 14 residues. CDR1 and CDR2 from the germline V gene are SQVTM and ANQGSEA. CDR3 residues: CSVDLAGITDTQYF. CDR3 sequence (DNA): TGCAGCGTCGACCTAGCGGGGATCACAGATACGCAGTATTTT.

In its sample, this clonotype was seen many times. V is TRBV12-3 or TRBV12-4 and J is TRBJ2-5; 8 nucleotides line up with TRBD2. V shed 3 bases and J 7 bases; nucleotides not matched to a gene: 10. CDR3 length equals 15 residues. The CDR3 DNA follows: TGTGCCAGCAGTTTTACTCGGGGGGGCCGGGGGACCCAGTACTTC. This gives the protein CASSFTRGGRGTQYF.

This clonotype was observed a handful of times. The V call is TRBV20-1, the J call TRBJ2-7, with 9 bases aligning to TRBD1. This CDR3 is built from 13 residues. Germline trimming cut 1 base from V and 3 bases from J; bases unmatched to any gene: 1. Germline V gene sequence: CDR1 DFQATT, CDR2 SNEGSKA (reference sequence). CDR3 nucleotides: TGCAGTGCTAGAGTGGGACAGGGCTACGAGCAGTACTTC. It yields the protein CSARVGQGYEQYF.

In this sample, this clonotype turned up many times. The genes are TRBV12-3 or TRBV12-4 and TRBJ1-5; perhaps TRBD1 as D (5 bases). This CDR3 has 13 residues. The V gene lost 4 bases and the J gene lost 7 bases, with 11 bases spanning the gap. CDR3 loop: CASSSGARQPQHF. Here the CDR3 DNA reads TGTGCCAGCAGTTCTGGGGCAAGACAGCCCCAGCATTTT.